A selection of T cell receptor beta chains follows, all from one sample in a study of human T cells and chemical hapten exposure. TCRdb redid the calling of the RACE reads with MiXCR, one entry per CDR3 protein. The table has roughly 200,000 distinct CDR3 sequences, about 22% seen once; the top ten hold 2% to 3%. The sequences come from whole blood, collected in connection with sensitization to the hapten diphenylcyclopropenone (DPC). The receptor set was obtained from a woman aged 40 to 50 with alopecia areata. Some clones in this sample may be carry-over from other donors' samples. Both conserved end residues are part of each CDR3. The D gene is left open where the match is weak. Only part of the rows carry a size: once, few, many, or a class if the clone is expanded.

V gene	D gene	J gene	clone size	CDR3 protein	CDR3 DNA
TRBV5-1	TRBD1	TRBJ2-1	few	CASNPGDRSNEQFF	TGCGCCAGCAACCCCGGGGACAGATCGAATGAGCAGTTCTTC
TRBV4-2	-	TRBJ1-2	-	CASSPGYTANYGYTF	TGTGCCAGCAGCCCAGGATACACGGCGAACTATGGCTACACCTTC
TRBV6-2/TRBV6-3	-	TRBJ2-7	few	CASSHPSDGPYEQYF	TGTGCCAGCAGCCACCCGTCGGACGGACCCTACGAGCAGTACTTC
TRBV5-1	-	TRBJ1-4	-	CASSLSGAREKLFF	TGCGCCAGCAGCTTGTCAGGGGCCAGGGAAAAACTGTTTTTT
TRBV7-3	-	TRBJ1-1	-	CASGQQGNTEAFF	TGTGCTTCGGGGCAACAGGGGAACACTGAAGCTTTCTTT
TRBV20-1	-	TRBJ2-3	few	CSGETRADTQYF	TGCAGTGGAGAGACTCGGGCAGATACGCAGTATTTT
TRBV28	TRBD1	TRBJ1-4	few	CASSTGGRDEKLFF	TGTGCCAGCAGCACAGGGGGCCGGGATGAAAAACTGTTTTTT
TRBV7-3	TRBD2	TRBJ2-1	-	CASSPGLAGGEEFF	TGTGCCAGCAGCCCCGGACTAGCGGGAGGGGAGGAGTTCTTC
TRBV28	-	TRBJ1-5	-	CASSLFRSSGQPQHF	TGTGCCAGCAGTTTATTCCGCAGCTCTGGGCAGCCCCAGCATTTT
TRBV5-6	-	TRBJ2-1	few	CASSVLGPAGEQFF	TGTGCCAGCAGCGTACTAGGCCCAGCAGGTGAGCAGTTCTTC
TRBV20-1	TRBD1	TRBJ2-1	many	CSARAGQGSNEQFF	TGCAGTGCTAGAGCGGGACAGGGGTCCAATGAGCAGTTCTTC
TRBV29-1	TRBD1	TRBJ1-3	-	CSVGDRSSGNTIYF	TGCAGCGTCGGGGACAGGTCCTCTGGAAACACCATATATTTT
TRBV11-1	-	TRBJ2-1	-	CASSFAAYHGNEQFF	TGTGCCAGCAGCTTTGCGGCCTACCATGGCAATGAGCAGTTCTTC
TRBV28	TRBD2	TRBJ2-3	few	CASSWASGRGGTDTQYF	TGTGCCAGCAGTTGGGCTAGCGGGAGGGGAGGCACAGATACGCAGTATTTT
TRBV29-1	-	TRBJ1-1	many	CSVVGQAAFF	TGCAGCGTTGTGGGGCAGGCAGCTTTCTTT
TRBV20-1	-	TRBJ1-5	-	CSAREGSEPQHF	TGCAGTGCTAGGGAAGGGAGTGAGCCCCAGCATTTT
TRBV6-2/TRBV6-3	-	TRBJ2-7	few	CATRSYEQYF	TGTGCCACCAGATCCTACGAGCAGTACTTC
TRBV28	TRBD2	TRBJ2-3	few	CASGGASGNIDTQYF	TGTGCCAGCGGGGGAGCTAGCGGGAACATAGATACGCAGTATTTT
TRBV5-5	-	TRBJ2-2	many	CASSLQEYTGELFF	TGTGCCAGCAGCTTGCAGGAGTACACCGGGGAGCTGTTTTTT
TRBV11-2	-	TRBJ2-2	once	CASSPPGELFF	TGTGCCAGCAGCCCTCCCGGGGAGCTGTTTTTT
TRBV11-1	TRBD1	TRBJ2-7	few	CASSPGQGNGYEQYF	TGTGCCAGCAGCCCCGGACAGGGCAATGGGTACGAGCAGTACTTC
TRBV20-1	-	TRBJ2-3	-	CSANPTTDTQYF	TGCAGTGCTAACCCAACTACAGATACGCAGTATTTT
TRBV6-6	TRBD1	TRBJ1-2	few	CASTGQGALLYF	TGTGCCAGCACTGGACAGGGGGCTCTCCTTTACTTT
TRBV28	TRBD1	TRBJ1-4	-	CASSSGQGLFF	TGTGCCAGCAGTTCCGGACAGGGCCTGTTTTTT
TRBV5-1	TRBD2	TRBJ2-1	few	CASSLGVRARGGSNEQFF	TGCGCCAGCAGCTTGGGAGTAAGGGCACGGGGGGGGTCCAATGAGCAGTTCTTC
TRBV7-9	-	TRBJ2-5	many	CASRTGPTEQETQYF	TGTGCCAGCAGAACCGGACCGACAGAGCAAGAGACCCAGTACTTC
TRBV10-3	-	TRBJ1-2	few	CAIKGDAFGYGYTF	TGTGCCATCAAGGGGGACGCGTTCGGCTATGGCTACACCTTC
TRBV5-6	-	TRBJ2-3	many	CASSVAGLTDTQYF	TGTGCCAGCTCTGTCGCGGGCCTCACAGATACGCAGTATTTT
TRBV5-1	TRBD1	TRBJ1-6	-	CASTDRDNSPLPF	TGCGCCAGCACGGACAGGGATAATTCACCCCTCCCCTTT
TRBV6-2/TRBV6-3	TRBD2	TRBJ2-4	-	CASRTSGNNQYF	TGTGCCAGCAGGACTAGCGGGAACAATCAGTACTTC
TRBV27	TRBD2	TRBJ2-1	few	CASKLSPGGATEQFF	TGTGCCAGCAAACTCTCCCCGGGAGGGGCGACTGAGCAGTTCTTC
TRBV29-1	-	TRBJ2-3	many	CSVGVTRGTLDTQYF	TGCAGCGTTGGGGTGACTAGAGGCACATTAGATACGCAGTATTTT
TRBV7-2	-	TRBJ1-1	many	CASSSGAWNTEAFF	TGTGCCAGCAGCTCAGGGGCGTGGAACACTGAAGCTTTCTTT
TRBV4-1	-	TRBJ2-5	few	CASSLNSGPVQETQYF	TGCGCCAGCAGCCTGAATAGCGGTCCGGTACAAGAGACCCAGTACTTC
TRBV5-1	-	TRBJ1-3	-	CASSLVGSAYGNTIYF	TGCGCCAGCAGCTTGGTTGGTTCTGCTTATGGAAACACCATATATTTT
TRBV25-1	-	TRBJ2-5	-	CASRSGVEETQYF	TGTGCCAGCAGATCAGGGGTAGAGGAGACCCAGTACTTC
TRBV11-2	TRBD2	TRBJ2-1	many	CASSSGLAGGGEFF	TGTGCCAGCAGCAGCGGACTAGCGGGAGGGGGAGAGTTCTTC
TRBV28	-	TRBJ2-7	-	CACRGGGYTYEQYF	TGTGCCTGCAGGGGGGGGGGCTATACCTACGAGCAGTACTTC
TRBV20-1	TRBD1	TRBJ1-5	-	CSARGGQGGNQPQHF	TGCAGTGCTAGAGGAGGGCAGGGGGGCAATCAGCCCCAGCATTTT
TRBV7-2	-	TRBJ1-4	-	CASSFGQTNEKLFF	TGTGCCAGCAGCTTCGGACAGACAAATGAAAAACTGTTTTTT
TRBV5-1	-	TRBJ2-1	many	CASSPQESSYNEQFF	TGCGCCAGCAGCCCCCAGGAGAGCTCCTACAATGAGCAGTTCTTC
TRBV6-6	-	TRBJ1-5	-	CASSYSAQPQHF	TGTGCCAGCAGTTACTCGGCTCAGCCCCAGCATTTT
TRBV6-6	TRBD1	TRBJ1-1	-	CASSYSQGRFPEAFF	TGTGCCAGCAGTTACTCACAGGGGCGATTTCCAGAAGCTTTCTTT
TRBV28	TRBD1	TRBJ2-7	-	CASSSLTGQGYPYEQYF	TGTGCCAGCAGTTCGCTAACCGGACAGGGCTATCCCTACGAGCAGTACTTC
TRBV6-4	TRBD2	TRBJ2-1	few	CASSDSGTRGDEQFF	TGTGCCAGCAGTGACTCCGGGACTAGAGGTGATGAGCAGTTCTTC
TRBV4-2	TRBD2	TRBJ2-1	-	CASSQAGLAGGLEQFF	TGTGCCAGCAGCCAAGCTGGACTAGCGGGAGGGCTGGAGCAGTTCTTC
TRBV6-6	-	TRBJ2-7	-	CASTPGAPYEQYF	TGTGCCAGCACGCCGGGGGCTCCCTACGAGCAGTACTTC
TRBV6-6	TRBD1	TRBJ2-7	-	CASSRTGEYEQYF	TGTGCCAGCAGTAGGACAGGGGAATACGAGCAGTACTTC
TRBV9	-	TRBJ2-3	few	CASSVGGNPPDTQYF	TGTGCCAGCAGCGTAGGCGGGAATCCCCCAGATACGCAGTATTTT
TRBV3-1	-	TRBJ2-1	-	CASSQPGEQFF	TGTGCCAGCAGCCAGCCTGGGGAGCAGTTCTTC
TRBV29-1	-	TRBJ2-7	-	CSVALRRSYEQYF	TGCAGCGTTGCGCTTCGGAGGAGCTACGAGCAGTACTTC
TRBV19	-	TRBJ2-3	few	CASTVTFPTDTQYF	TGTGCCAGTACCGTTACCTTTCCCACAGATACGCAGTATTTT
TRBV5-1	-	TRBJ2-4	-	CASSLGSQLAKNIQYF	TGCGCCAGCAGCTTGGGATCACAACTAGCCAAAAACATTCAGTACTTC
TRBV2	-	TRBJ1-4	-	CASSVQGIGEKLFF	TGTGCCAGCAGTGTTCAGGGTATCGGTGAAAAACTGTTTTTT
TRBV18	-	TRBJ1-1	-	CASSPQETVNTEAFF	TGTGCCAGCTCACCCCAAGAGACAGTGAACACTGAAGCTTTCTTT
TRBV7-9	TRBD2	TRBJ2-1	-	CAGSGIYPYNEQFF	TGTGCCGGGAGCGGGATTTACCCCTACAATGAGCAGTTCTTC
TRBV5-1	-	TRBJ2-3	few	CASSLQTSTDTQYF	TGCGCCAGCAGCCTGCAAACTAGCACAGATACGCAGTATTTT
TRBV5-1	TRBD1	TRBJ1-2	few	CASSLGDSGGRRGYTF	TGCGCCAGCAGCTTGGGGGACAGCGGGGGGCGAAGAGGCTACACCTTC
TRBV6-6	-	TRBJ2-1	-	CASSSQGSSYNEQFF	TGTGCCAGCAGTAGCCAGGGTAGCTCCTACAATGAGCAGTTCTTC
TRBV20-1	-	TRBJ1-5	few	CSTRTDLLYSNQPQHF	TGCAGTACCCGGACAGATCTTTTATATAGCAATCAGCCCCAGCATTTT